Listed below are T cell receptor beta chains from one sample, sequenced in a study of T cell repertoires in cytomegalovirus infection. Each CDR3 protein gets one entry after TCRdb re-called the reads with MiXCR. Of a few hundred thousand distinct CDR3 sequences listed, over 7.5% are singletons. The sequenced material came from PBMCs. The receptors stem from a human donor in good health (CMV status not recorded). Some clones in this sample may be carry-over from other donors' samples. CDR3s include the opening cysteine and the closing phenylalanine or tryptophan. D genes are given only for firm matches. Size tells how often a clone was seen (once, few, many) or the class of an expanded clone, and some rows leave it out.

J,V,size,D,DNA,CDR3
TRBJ2-7,TRBV7-9,many,TRBD1,TGTGCCAGCAGCGCCCGGCAGGGGGCCTCCTACGAGCAGTACTTC,CASSARQGASYEQYF
TRBJ2-2,TRBV7-9,many,TRBD1,TGTGCCAGCAGAAATACCCGGGACAGCAAAAACACCGGGGAGCTGTTTTTT,CASRNTRDSKNTGELFF
TRBJ2-1,TRBV28,few,TRBD2,TGTGCCAGTTCCCTAGCGGGATCGAGGAATGAGCAGTTCTTC,CASSLAGSRNEQFF
TRBJ2-7,TRBV20-1,.,.,TGCAGTGCGCGGACACTACGCTCCTACGAGCAGTACTTC,CSARTLRSYEQYF
TRBJ1-2,TRBV6-6,.,.,TGTGCCAGCAGCCTTACCGGGACATCAAACTATGGCTACACCTTC,CASSLTGTSNYGYTF
TRBJ2-1,TRBV4-2,many,TRBD2,TGTGCCAGCAGCCCCCGGACTAGCGGAAATTACAATGAGCAGTTCTTC,CASSPRTSGNYNEQFF
TRBJ1-5,TRBV20-1,.,.,TGCAGTGCAGGGGAGGGTAGCAATCAGCCCCAGCATTTT,CSAGEGSNQPQHF
TRBJ1-5,TRBV19,few,.,TGTGCCAGTAGTATAGCACCCTATCAGCCCCAGCATTTT,CASSIAPYQPQHF
TRBJ1-5,TRBV28,many,.,TGTGCCAGCAGTCCCTGGACAGCTGGCAATCAGCCCCAGCATTTT,CASSPWTAGNQPQHF
TRBJ2-1,TRBV19,.,.,TGTGCCAGCCAAAGGCTAGCGCCCGCGGATGAGCAGTTCTTC,CASQRLAPADEQFF
TRBJ2-4,TRBV6-2/TRBV6-3,few,.,TGTGCCAGCAGTGATCGGGCGGCCAAAAACATTCAGTACTTC,CASSDRAAKNIQYF
TRBJ2-4,TRBV6-1,.,.,TGTGCCAGCAGTGAAGGGGCAGGAAACATTCAGTACTTC,CASSEGAGNIQYF
TRBJ1-1,TRBV20-1,.,.,TGCAGGGGGGAGGACCGTCAACGGGGGACTGAAGCTTTCTTT,CRGEDRQRGTEAFF
TRBJ1-1,TRBV28,few,TRBD1,TGTGCCAGCAGTTCGGGAGGGACAGGAGGGGAAACTGAAGCTTTCTTT,CASSSGGTGGETEAFF
TRBJ2-3,TRBV7-2,many,TRBD1,TGTGCCAGCAGCTTACGGGACAGGGGAGGGAGGGCAGATACGCAGTATTTT,CASSLRDRGGRADTQYF
TRBJ1-2,TRBV7-9,.,.,TGTGCCAGCAGTCGCGACTATGGCTACACCTTC,CASSRDYGYTF
TRBJ2-2,TRBV7-2,many,TRBD2,TGTGCCAGCAGCCTCGGACTAGCGGGGGCAACCGGGGAGCTGTTTTTT,CASSLGLAGATGELFF
TRBJ2-1,TRBV7-3,many,TRBD2,TGTGCCAGCAGCTTGCTGGGCTGGGGGGGCTCCTACAATGAGCAGTTCTTC,CASSLLGWGGSYNEQFF
TRBJ2-3,TRBV7-2,many,TRBD2,TGTGCCACCGGGGGGGGGGCGCGCACAGATACGCAGTATTTT,CATGGGARTDTQYF
TRBJ2-1,TRBV20-1,few,.,TGCAGTGCTTTTGCTACGGGGGTTAACAATGAGCAGTTCTTC,CSAFATGVNNEQFF
TRBJ1-5,TRBV19,.,.,TGTGCCTCAAGGGGCGGGAAACGGAGCAATCAGCCCCAGCATTTT,CASRGGKRSNQPQHF
TRBJ1-1,TRBV2,.,.,TGTGCCAGCAGTGAGTTGGGCAGTGAAGCTTTCTTT,CASSELGSEAFF
TRBJ1-2,TRBV12-5,few,.,TGTGCTAGTGGTTTGGTAGAGTCAGGGAACGGCTACACCTTC,CASGLVESGNGYTF
TRBJ1-1,TRBV7-4,few,.,TGTGCCAGCCCCTCGACAGACCCTATCCTAGACAAGTCGGCTTTCTTT,CASPSTDPILDKSAFF
TRBJ2-1,TRBV14,many,.,TGTGCCAGCAGCCAACGGGGGCCTTACAATGAGCAGTTCTTC,CASSQRGPYNEQFF
TRBJ1-1,TRBV6-6,few,.,TGTGCCAGCAGTGGGGGTGGAGGGCTAATCACTGAAGCTTTCTTT,CASSGGGGLITEAFF
TRBJ2-1,TRBV19,.,.,TGTGCCAGTAGCAGACAGTCCTCTTCCTACAATGAGCAGTTCTTC,CASSRQSSSYNEQFF
TRBJ2-3,TRBV11-2,many,TRBD2,TGTGCCAGCAGCCCCACGGGAGGACATACGCAGTATTTT,CASSPTGGHTQYF
TRBJ1-4,TRBV9,.,.,TGTGCCAGCAGCGTAGGGTGGAGAGGACGTGATGAAAAACTGTTTTTT,CASSVGWRGRDEKLFF
TRBJ2-5,TRBV7-2,many,TRBD2,TGTGCCAGCAGCTTGACGGGGGGATTTCAAGAGACCCAGTACTTC,CASSLTGGFQETQYF
TRBJ2-3,TRBV7-2,many,TRBD2,TGTGCCAGCAGCGTACTGAGTAGCGGGGGGGGCGTCACAGATACGCAGTATTTT,CASSVLSSGGGVTDTQYF
TRBJ1-5,TRBV7-2,many,TRBD1,TGTGCCAGCAGCCCGAACAGGGGGCAGCCCCAGCATTTT,CASSPNRGQPQHF
TRBJ2-7,TRBV20-1,few,.,TGCAGTGCTAGGGGAGGGGGGGCAAGATCCTACGAGCAGTACTTC,CSARGGGARSYEQYF
TRBJ2-7,TRBV5-6,many,.,TGTGCCAGCAGCCCAGGCGAGCGGATCTATTACGGCGAGTACTTC,CASSPGERIYYGEYF
TRBJ1-3,TRBV20-1,.,TRBD1,TGCAGTGCTAGCGGGGGGCCAGGACAGGGGTCTGGAAACACCATATATTTT,CSASGGPGQGSGNTIYF
TRBJ2-1,TRBV4-2,.,.,TGTGCCAGCACCCAGAGGGACTTGACCAACAATGAGCAGTTCTTC,CASTQRDLTNNEQFF
TRBJ2-3,TRBV7-2,many,TRBD2,TGTGCCAGCACCCCGGCGGGAGGGAGAAGCACAGATACGCAGTATTTT,CASTPAGGRSTDTQYF
TRBJ2-7,TRBV12-3/TRBV12-4,many,.,TGTGCCAGCAGTTCCACTTCGGAAAGAAACTACGAGCAGTACTTC,CASSSTSERNYEQYF
TRBJ2-3,TRBV12-3/TRBV12-4,many,TRBD1,TGTGCCAGCAGTCCCGACAGGGTGAGGACAGATACGCAGTATTTT,CASSPDRVRTDTQYF
TRBJ1-1,TRBV15,many,.,TGTGCCACCAGCAGAGCCCCTGGGACCAACACTGAAGCTTTCTTT,CATSRAPGTNTEAFF
TRBJ2-1,TRBV11-2,.,TRBD2,TGTGCCAGCGCCCCTCTGTTAGCGGGAGGGGACAATGAGCAGTTCTTC,CASAPLLAGGDNEQFF
TRBJ2-5,TRBV7-3,few,.,TGTGCCAGCAGCCCACAGTTACAAGAGACCCAGTACTTC,CASSPQLQETQYF
TRBJ1-1,TRBV7-2,.,TRBD1,TGTGCCAGCAGCCCAGGACAGGGCGGGGCTTTCTTT,CASSPGQGGAFF
TRBJ2-1,TRBV10-3,many,.,TGTGCCATCAGCGCTCTCGACTGGTCCAATGAGCAGTTCTTC,CAISALDWSNEQFF
TRBJ2-7,TRBV6-1,many,TRBD2,TGTGCCAGCAGTCCCGGGACTATTCACGAGCAGTACTTC,CASSPGTIHEQYF
TRBJ2-1,TRBV3-1,.,.,TGTGCCAGCAGCCAAGAGGTCAGTGCCTACAATGAGCAGTTCTTC,CASSQEVSAYNEQFF
TRBJ2-2,TRBV6-2/TRBV6-3,few,TRBD2,TGTGCCAGCAGTCATCCTAGCGGGGGGGCCGCCGGGGAGCTGTTTTTT,CASSHPSGGAAGELFF
TRBJ2-3,TRBV25-1,.,TRBD2,TGTGCCAGCAGTGAATCCCTCCGACCTAGCGGGCAGTATTTT,CASSESLRPSGQYF